These 26 T cell receptor beta chains were all obtained from the same sample, sequenced in a study of beta chain features in type 1 diabetes. The investigators reverse transcribed all of the isolated RNA, so they sequenced expressed TCRB transcripts. Profiling relied on immunoSEQ multiplex PCR, and the TCRdb table lists in-frame clones only, not all of them. This sample yields about 140,000 clones, of which 9.7% are seen a single time; almost 0.65% belongs to the top ten. Source material: central memory CD4+ T cells from blood. These TCRs come from a woman between 40 and 55 years old in good health.

The chain has TRBV5-1 and TRBJ1-3; 8 bases line up with TRBD1. The CDR3 spans 14 residues. V was clipped by 2 bases and J by 7 bases; unmatched bases: 5. The germline V gene has CDR1 SGHRS and CDR2 YFSETQ. The CDR3 protein is CASSLSDRENTIYF. The CDR3 DNA reads TGCGCCAGCAGCTTATCGGACAGGGAGAACACCATATATTTT. The full variable domain, rest sourced from reference TRBV5-1 and TRBJ1-3, is KAGVTQTPRYLIKTRGQQVTLSCSPISGHRSVSWYQQTPGQGLQFLFEYFSETQRNKGNFPGRFSGRQFSNSRSEMNVSTLELGDSALYLCASSLSDRENTIYFGEGSWLTVV.

The V and J genes are TRBV11-3 and TRBJ1-5; D is undetermined. Germline-derived CDR1 and CDR2 are SGHNT and YENEEA. The CDR3 covers 13 residues. V was pared by 11 bases and J by 1 base, with 12 bases between. The CDR3 bases are TGTGCCTGCGCCGGGGTGAGCAATCAGCCCCAGCATTTT. Its translation is CACAGVSNQPQHF.

The chain is built from TRBV7-2 and TRBJ1-1; D remains ambiguous. CDR3 length equals 14 residues. From germline, CDR1 is SGHTA and CDR2 FQGNSA. Trimming took off 5 bases at V and 7 bases at J, with 17 bases between the two ends. As DNA, the CDR3 is TGTGCCAGCAGCCACGGTGGACGGGGAGTTGAAGCTTTCTTT. Translation gives CASSHGGRGVEAFF.

This clone has more than one count but fewer than ten. This rearrangement joins TRBV5-4 to TRBJ2-7; 7 bases are a match to TRBD2. The length of the CDR3 is 15 residues. Germline CDR1 is SGHNT and CDR2 is YYREEE (reference sequence). V lost 0 bases and J lost 0; bases outside the gene matches: 3. CDR3 sequence (DNA): TGTGCCAGCAGCTTGGTGGGCGGGAGCTCCTACGAGCAGTACTTC. Translated: CASSLVGGSSYEQYF.

In its sample, this clone was seen a few times. The chain recombines TRBV28 with TRBJ1-2; D not resolved. There are 12 residues in the CDR3. V was trimmed by 4 bases and J by 4 bases, leaving 7 bases between them. Per the germline V gene, CDR1 is MDHEN and CDR2 is SYDVKM. DNA for the CDR3: TGTGCCAGCAGTTCGGTTAGCTATGGCTACACCTTC. This translates into CASSSVSYGYTF.

This clone was picked up a small number of times. The J gene is TRBJ1-3, the V gene TRBV2, with TRBD1 as a possible D gene (5 bases). Germline CDR1 is SNHLY and CDR2 is FYNNEI. The germline V and J ends were trimmed by 7 bases and 0 bases, with 13 bases remaining between them. The CDR3 runs 15 residues. The DNA of the CDR3 is TGTGCCAGCAAAGGGACTGAGAGCTCTGGAAACACCATATATTTT. This encodes CASKGTESSGNTIYF.

In this sample, this clone turned up a few times. The CDR3 sequence is CASSLLAAGSKNIQYF. CDR3 nucleotide sequence: TGTGCCAGCAGCTTACTGGCGGCTGGGAGCAAAAACATTCAGTACTTC. The chain is built from TRBV11-2 and TRBJ2-4; D is possibly TRBD2 (5 bases). Germline CDR1 is SGHAT and CDR2 is FQNNGV. V lost 2 bases and J lost 3, with 14 bases in between. This CDR3 has 16 residues. Supplemented by reference TRBV11-2 and TRBJ2-4, the full variable domain reads EAGVAQSPRYKIIEKRQSVAFWCNPISGHATLYWYQQILGQGPKLLIQFQNNGVVDDSQLPKDRFSAERLKGVDSTLKIQPAKLEDSAVYLCASSLLAAGSKNIQYFGAGTRLSVL.

There are a few counts of this clone. The genes are TRBV6-5 and TRBJ1-1; tentatively, D is TRBD1 (5 bases). In germline, CDR1 is MNHEY, CDR2 SVGAGI. Trimming shortened V by 4 bases and J by 6 bases, and 18 bases separated the two germline ends. The CDR3 has 15 amino acids. The CDR3 is CASSFPGKGNSEAFF. The CDR3 coding sequence is TGTGCCAGCAGTTTTCCAGGGAAAGGTAACTCTGAAGCTTTCTTT.

The CDR3 sequence: CASTAGGLNQPQHF. CDR3 nucleotides: TGTGCCAGCACTGCAGGGGGCTTGAATCAGCCCCAGCATTTT. This rearrangement joins TRBV25-1 to TRBJ1-5; 8 bases line up with TRBD1. The CDR3 extends over 14 amino acids. The V gene end was trimmed by 7 bases and the J gene end by 4 bases; junction bases not matched to a gene: 6. CDR1 and CDR2 (germline): MGHDK, SYGVNS.

A few counts support this clone. The V and J genes are TRBV5-1 and TRBJ1-2, with D uncertain. V was cut by 0 bases and J by 4 bases, with 10 bases left in between. The CDR3 is 14 amino acids. Per the germline V gene, CDR1 is SGHRS and CDR2 is YFSETQ. The chain's CDR3 is CASSLVAEGYGYTF. The CDR3 nucleotides are TGCGCCAGCAGCTTGGTCGCGGAGGGCTATGGCTACACCTTC.

This clone has only a few counts. This chain joins TRBV7-9 and TRBJ1-5, with D possibly matching TRBD1 (5 bases). The ends were cut back, 6 bases at V and 7 bases at J, with 13 bases in the middle. CDR3 length equals 13 residues. Germline values: CDR1 SEHNR, CDR2 FQNEAQ (reference sequence). CDR3 sequence: CASSGGLRQPQHF. The CDR3 nucleotides read TGTGCCAGCAGTGGGGGGTTGCGACAGCCCCAGCATTTT.

The chain uses TRBV2 and TRBJ2-3; 7 positions match TRBD2. Germline V gives CDR1 SNHLY, CDR2 FYNNEI. CDR3 size: 13 residues. Losses at the gene ends were 10 bases for V and 4 bases for J; bases not matched to a gene: 8. CDR3 DNA: TGTGCCAACCTCCCTGCGGGGGCAGATACGCAGTATTTT. This translates into CANLPAGADTQYF.

The chain recombines TRBV29-1 with TRBJ1-1; perhaps TRBD1 as D (6 bases). V dropped 5 bases and J dropped 4 bases, with 11 bases sitting between them. The CDR3 contains 12 residues. Germline CDR1 SQVTM, CDR2 ANQGSEA. The CDR3 nucleotides read TGCAGCGTTCGACAGGTGGGCACTGAAGCTTTCTTT. This translates into CSVRQVGTEAFF.

The rearrangement links TRBV5-4 to TRBJ2-5; a weak D match, TRBD2 (5 bases). CDR3 length: 13 residues. CDR1 SGHNT and CDR2 YYREEE come from the germline V gene (reference sequence). The ends were cut back, 3 bases at V and 4 bases at J, with 10 bases in the middle. The CDR3 sequence: CASSYGLLETQYF. The CDR3 region has the DNA TGTGCCAGCAGCTATGGACTCTTAGAGACCCAGTACTTC.

The rearrangement joins TRBV18 to TRBJ1-2; 7 bases align to TRBD1. Trimming at V came to 3 bases and at J to 4 bases, leaving 2 bases not matched to a gene. CDR1 is KGHSH, CDR2 LQKENI, per germline. CDR3 length equals 13 residues. The CDR3 DNA sequence: TGTGCCAGCTCACCTAAGGGGGCCTATGGCTACACCTTC. This codes for CASSPKGAYGYTF.

At least ten counts were recorded for this clone. The chain has TRBV19 and TRBJ2-5; 8 bases map to TRBD2. V shed 7 bases, J shed 7 bases, and the junction held 14 bases outside the gene matches. The CDR3 has 15 residues. Looked up from germline, CDR1 is LNHDA and CDR2 is SQIVND (reference sequence). DNA of the CDR3: TGTGCCAGTACAAGCGGGGGTTGGGGTACGGGGACCCAGTACTTC. It translates to CASTSGGWGTGTQYF.

This clone was detected ten times or more. The chain is built from TRBV7-2 and TRBJ2-7, with D perhaps TRBD2 (5 bases). Germline V gene lookup returns CDR1 SGHTA and CDR2 FQGNSA. Trimming removed 4 bases from V and 5 bases from J, with 12 bases in between. The length of the CDR3 is 13 residues. CDR3 in DNA: TGTGCCAGCAGCTCGAGGATCGGGGACGAGCAGTACTTC. Protein product: CASSSRIGDEQYF.

This clone was counted between two and nine times. This chain links TRBV18 with TRBJ1-1, with D perhaps matching TRBD1 (5 bases). The V gene lost 3 bases and the J gene lost 1 base, with 9 bases spanning the gap. CDR1 KGHSH and CDR2 LQKENI come from the germline V gene. The CDR3 loop spans 14 amino acids. The CDR3 coding sequence is TGTGCCAGCTCACCGGACACCCGGAACACTGAAGCTTTCTTT. Its protein product is CASSPDTRNTEAFF.

This clone was seen ten or more times. V and J are TRBV14 and TRBJ1-6; D possibly corresponds to TRBD1 (5 bases). V was clipped by 4 bases and J by 7 bases, with 11 bases between them. The length of the CDR3 is 14 residues. Germline CDR1 and CDR2: SGHDN and FVKESK. Written as DNA, the CDR3 is TGTGCCAGCAGCCTTGGAGGGGACAATTCACCCCTCCACTTT. Translation gives CASSLGGDNSPLHF.

The chain couples TRBV18 to TRBJ1-6, with D unresolved. V lost 3 bases and J 4 bases, leaving 22 bases between the germline ends. This CDR3 is built from 19 residues. Germline V lookup: CDR1 KGHSH, CDR2 LQKENI. CDR3 sequence (DNA): TGTGCCAGCTCACCCCTTGCCATAAACCTACGGGAGTATAATTCACCCCTCCACTTT. The encoded protein is CASSPLAINLREYNSPLHF.

This clone was counted only a few times. This chain links TRBV10-3 with TRBJ1-6; a weak D match, TRBD1 (6 bases). Per the germline V gene, CDR1 is ENHRY and CDR2 is SYGVKD. Between the trimmed V and J ends, which lost 6 bases and 9 bases, there was a span of 18 bases. This CDR3 is 15 amino acids long. In DNA form, the CDR3 reads TGTGCCATCAGGGGGGACACGGGAACTAGTTCACCCCTCCACTTT. This codes for CAIRGDTGTSSPLHF.

The chain couples TRBV19 to TRBJ2-3, with a weak D call TRBD2 (6 bases). The CDR3 runs 17 residues. The V end was cut by 8 bases, the J end by 1 base, with 22 bases between. In germline, CDR1 is LNHDA, CDR2 SQIVND (reference sequence). The CDR3, as DNA: TGTGCCAGTCTCGTTCTAAGGGGTGGCGGGGGCACAGATACGCAGTATTTT. Translated: CASLVLRGGGGTDTQYF.

In its sample, this clone was seen many times. V gene TRBV18 combines with J gene TRBJ1-2; D may be TRBD1 (6 bases). Deletions cut 7 bases from V and 4 bases from J, with 7 bases between. The CDR3 length is 11 residues. The germline gives CDR1 KGHSH, CDR2 LQKENI. Here the CDR3 DNA reads TGTGCCAGCTTGGACAGCTATGGCTACACCTTC. Protein: CASLDSYGYTF.

The chain joins TRBV15 to TRBJ2-2, with 7 nucleotides matching TRBD1. Germline lookup yields CDR1 LNHNV and CDR2 YYDKDF (reference sequence). The CDR3 is made up of 15 amino acids. V was pared by 0 bases and J by 7 bases, with 5 bases of the junction left unmatched. In nucleotides, the CDR3 is TGTGCCACCAGCAGAGATCCGCAGGGGGTCGGGGAGCTGTTTTTT. This encodes CATSRDPQGVGELFF.

This clone appeared a few times. V is TRBV5-4 and J is TRBJ2-1; 8 bases agree with TRBD1. This CDR3 has 15 amino acids. Trimming removed 3 bases from V and 3 bases from J; junction bases left unmatched: 5. CDR1 is SGHNT, CDR2 YYREEE, per germline (reference sequence). The CDR3: CASSSGQGYYNEQFF. DNA for the CDR3: TGTGCCAGCAGCTCAGGACAGGGCTACTACAATGAGCAGTTCTTC.

The rearrangement links TRBV27 to TRBJ2-2; D might be TRBD1 (5 bases). The V and J ends lost 5 bases and 3 bases respectively, with 16 bases between them. Per germline, CDR1 MNHEY and CDR2 SMNVEV (reference sequence). CDR3 size: 16 residues. CDR3 DNA sequence: TGTGCCAGCAGTCGATCAGGGTTCGTGGACACCGGGGAGCTGTTTTTT. Protein: CASSRSGFVDTGELFF.